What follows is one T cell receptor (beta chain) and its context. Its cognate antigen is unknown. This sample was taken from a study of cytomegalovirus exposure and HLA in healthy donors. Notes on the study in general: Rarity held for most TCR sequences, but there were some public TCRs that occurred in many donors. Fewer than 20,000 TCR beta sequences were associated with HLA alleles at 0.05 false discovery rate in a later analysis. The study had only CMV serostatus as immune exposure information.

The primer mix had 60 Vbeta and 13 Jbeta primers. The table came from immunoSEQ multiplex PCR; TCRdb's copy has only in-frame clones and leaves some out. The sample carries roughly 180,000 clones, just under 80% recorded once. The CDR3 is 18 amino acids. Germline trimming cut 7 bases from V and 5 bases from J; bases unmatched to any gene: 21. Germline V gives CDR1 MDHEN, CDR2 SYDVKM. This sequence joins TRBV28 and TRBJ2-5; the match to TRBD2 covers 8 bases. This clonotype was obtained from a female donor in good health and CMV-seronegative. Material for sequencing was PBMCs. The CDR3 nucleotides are TGTGCCAGCACCCCGGTCGGCCCAGCGGGAGTACTAAGTGAGACCCAGTACTTC. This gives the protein CASTPVGPAGVLSETQYF.